The 3 T cell receptor beta chains below were found in one sample sequenced in a study of blood T cells in healthy people across ages (dated by TCRdb to between 2015 and 2017). The library was built by means of 5' RACE. The instrument was an Illumina HiSeq 2500. A second PCR of about 6 to 11 cycles was performed with a sample-barcoded 5' primer and a J-beta primer mix. TCRdb trimmed public reads at Q25 via fastp, called clones via MiXCR and kept in-frame beta chains. Entries that share a CDR3 protein sequence are merged under the most common genes and DNA. This sample gives 1.6 million or so distinct CDR3 sequences in total; about 35% of them show up just once. The ten most abundant clones make up 11% of the sample. The sequencing input was blood. Receptor source: a woman in her 30s in good health.

About this clonotype: One base away lies a much larger clone, so this may be a sequencing read error. V is TRBV15 and J is TRBJ2-1; D not certain. V was clipped by 5 bases and J by 4 bases, with 21 bases between them. The CDR3 contains 17 residues. Germline-derived CDR1 and CDR2 are LNHNV and YYDKDF (reference sequence). The CDR3, as DNA: TGTGCCACCAGCGCCTCTCGGCTAGTGGGAAAGTACAATGAGCAGTTCTTC. Protein: CATSASRLVGKYNEQFF.

The V call is TRBV10-3, the J call TRBJ1-4, with 8 bases fitting TRBD1. Germline trimming cut 6 bases from V and 8 bases from J; bases unmatched to any gene: 5. This CDR3 region has 13 residues. In germline, CDR1 is ENHRY, CDR2 SYGVKD. As DNA, the CDR3 is TGTGCCATCAGCGACAGGGGAGACGAAAAACTGTTTTTT. Protein: CAISDRGDEKLFF.

The rearrangement joins TRBV20-1 to TRBJ2-3; D might be TRBD1 or TRBD2, each matching 5 bases. With 2 bases removed from V and 3 bases from J, the gap between germline ends came to 15 bases. This CDR3 contains 15 residues. Germline CDR1 and CDR2: DFQATT and SNEGSKA (reference sequence). CDR3 sequence: CSARQGGSGTDTQYF. For the CDR3, the DNA is TGCAGTGCTAGACAGGGTGGGAGCGGTACAGATACGCAGTATTTT.